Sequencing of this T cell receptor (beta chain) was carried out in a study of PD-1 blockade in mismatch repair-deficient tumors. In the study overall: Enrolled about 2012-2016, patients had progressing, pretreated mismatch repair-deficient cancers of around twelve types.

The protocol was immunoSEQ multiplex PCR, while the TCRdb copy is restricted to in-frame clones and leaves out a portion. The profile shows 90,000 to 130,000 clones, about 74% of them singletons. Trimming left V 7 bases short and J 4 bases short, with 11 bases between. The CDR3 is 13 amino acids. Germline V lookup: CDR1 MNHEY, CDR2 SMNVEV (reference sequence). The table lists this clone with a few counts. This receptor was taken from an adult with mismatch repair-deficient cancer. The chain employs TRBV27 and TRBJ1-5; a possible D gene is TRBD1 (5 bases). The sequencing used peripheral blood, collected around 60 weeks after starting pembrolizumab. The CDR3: CASTAGGNQPQHF. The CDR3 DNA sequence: TGTGCCAGCACGGCGGGGGGGAATCAGCCCCAGCATTTT.